This TCR beta chain is drawn from a study of T-cell reconstitution after alpha-beta-depleted transplantation in children. Study-level findings and limits: About two months after transplant, alpha-beta T cells reportedly came from several hundred expanded graft clones. Surviving recipient cells, namely T cells and thymic progenitors, were the source of high day-60 TCRbeta diversity in some patients.

The library targeted TCRbeta and was prepared with unique molecular identifiers. MiXCR was run by TCRdb on the PCR reads, yielding one entry per CDR3 protein. This table holds about 190,000 distinct CDR3 sequences, more than 9.5% found once. To note about this clonotype: Antigen unknown.

This CDR3 spans 14 amino acids. The ends lost 5 bases at V and 3 bases at J; junction bases unmatched: 3. In germline, CDR1 is SGHVS, CDR2 FNYEAQ. This specimen consisted of PBMCs, obtained before TCRalphabeta/CD19-depleted stem cell transplant. The rearrangement joins TRBV7-6 to TRBJ2-3, with 9 bases that match TRBD1. The receptor's source is a boy aged 2-9 years with acute myeloid leukemia, due to receive a stem cell transplant. The CDR3 is CASSKDRGTDTQYF. As DNA, the CDR3 is TGTGCCAGCAGCAAGGACAGGGGAACAGATACGCAGTATTTT.